Listed below are T cell receptor beta chains from one sample, sequenced in a study of T cells in pancreatic ductal adenocarcinoma. Sequencing was performed with immunoSEQ multiplex PCR; in TCRdb, only in-frame clones are kept and a portion is missing. The sample lists some 5,000 clones, 88% occurring once. Sequenced sample: pancreatic tumor tissue. The source of these receptors is a human donor with pancreatic ductal adenocarcinoma. Each CDR3 is given with its conserved first and last residue. A D gene is named only where the DNA matches it firmly. Clone sizes are given selectively: once, few, many, or a class where the clone is expanded.

d_gene	len	v_gene	j_gene	abundance	CDR3nt	CDR3aa
TRBD1	12	TRBV6-1	TRBJ1-2	NA	TGTGCCAGCAGTGACAGGGGGTCTGGCTACACCTTC	CASSDRGSGYTF
NA	12	TRBV5-5	TRBJ1-2	NA	TGTGCCAGCAGCTCGGACTTGTGGGGCTACACCTTC	CASSSDLWGYTF
TRBD2	15	TRBV6-6	TRBJ2-1	NA	TGTGCCAGCAGGTTAGCGGGAGTCGCGTACAATGAGCAGTTCTTC	CASRLAGVAYNEQFF
TRBD2	17	TRBV15	TRBJ2-7	NA	TGTGCCACCAGCAGAGATCGGGGGCGGGAGGTCCACTACGAGCAGTACTTC	CATSRDRGREVHYEQYF
TRBD1	16	TRBV18	TRBJ1-2	NA	TGTGCCAGCTCACCCGGGACAGGACCCGCCGGTAATGGCTACACCTTC	CASSPGTGPAGNGYTF
TRBD2	16	TRBV6-6	TRBJ2-5	NA	TGTGCCAGCAGTTACGGTGGTAGCGGGAGCGGAAAGACCCAGTACTTC	CASSYGGSGSGKTQYF
TRBD1	13	TRBV11-1	TRBJ2-7	once	TGTGCCAGCAGCCTAGGGACAGCCTACGAGCAGTACTTC	CASSLGTAYEQYF
NA	14	TRBV11-2	TRBJ1-6	NA	TGTGCCAGCAGCTTAGGACGGACAAATTCACCCCTCCACTTT	CASSLGRTNSPLHF
NA	14	TRBV5-1	TRBJ2-5	NA	TGCGCCAGCAGCTTGATCACAGCCCAAGAGACCCAGTACTTC	CASSLITAQETQYF
TRBD2	13	TRBV7-7	TRBJ2-3	NA	TGCGGGGGGAGGGGTGCTAGCACAGATACGCAGTATTTT	CGGRGASTDTQYF
NA	14	TRBV7-2	TRBJ1-4	NA	TGTGCCAGCAGCTTAATGGACGGCAGTGAAAAACTGTTTTTT	CASSLMDGSEKLFF
TRBD2	17	TRBV7-2	TRBJ2-2	NA	TGTGCCAGCAGCTTTATGGCCCTAGCGGGGGGGCCCGGGGAGCTGTTTTTT	CASSFMALAGGPGELFF
TRBD1	16	TRBV10-1	TRBJ1-2	NA	TGCGCCAGCAGAGGCGACAGGGCACGGTTTATCTATGGCTACACCTTC	CASRGDRARFIYGYTF
NA	15	TRBV7-2	TRBJ2-4	NA	TGTGCCAGCAGCTCCCCAGCGTTGACCAAAAACATTCAGTACTTC	CASSSPALTKNIQYF
NA	15	TRBV5-1	TRBJ1-5	NA	TGCGCCAGCAGCCCCGGGTCGGCTAGCAATCAGCCCCAGCATTTT	CASSPGSASNQPQHF
NA	18	TRBV5-5	TRBJ2-5	NA	TGTGCCAGCAGCTCGGACTACCCTCGGGACCCGGCCGGGGAGACCCAGTACTTC	CASSSDYPRDPAGETQYF
TRBD1	15	TRBV7-9	TRBJ2-7	NA	TGTGCCAGCAGCTCCGCAACAGGGGCTCTAGTCGAGCAGTACTTC	CASSSATGALVEQYF
TRBD1	14	TRBV30	TRBJ1-5	NA	TGTGCCTGGAGTGTATCAGGGGGGAATCAGCCCCAGCATTTT	CAWSVSGGNQPQHF
TRBD2	14	TRBV28	TRBJ2-1	NA	TGTGCCAGCAGTTTGGCTAGCGGGAGAGGTGAGCAGTTCTTC	CASSLASGRGEQFF
NA	13	TRBV5-1	TRBJ2-4	NA	TGCGCCAGCAGTCTCAGGGGGGGGGACATTCAGTACTTC	CASSLRGGDIQYF
TRBD1	15	TRBV19	TRBJ1-6	once	TGTGCCAGTAGTCTGGACAGGGGGCGACGATCACCCCTCCACTTT	CASSLDRGRRSPLHF
NA	16	TRBV4-3	TRBJ1-2	NA	TGCGCCAGCAGCCAAGATATCGGGAAGGGAGGCTATGGCTACACCTTC	CASSQDIGKGGYGYTF
TRBD1	15	TRBV19	TRBJ1-2	NA	TGTGCCAGTAGTTCCCGACAGGGCGGGGGCTATGGCTACACCTTC	CASSSRQGGGYGYTF
TRBD1	14	TRBV5-1	TRBJ1-1	NA	TGCGCCAGCAGCGTCTCCGGGACAGTGGCTGAAGCTTTCTTT	CASSVSGTVAEAFF
TRBD2	14	TRBV2	TRBJ2-7	once	TGTGCCAGCAGGACTAGCGCATTGACCTACGAGCAGTACTTC	CASRTSALTYEQYF
NA	13	TRBV18	TRBJ2-7	NA	TGTGCCAGCTCACCGACCAAAAATTACGAGCAGTACTTC	CASSPTKNYEQYF